Listed below are T cell receptor beta chains from one sample, sequenced in a study of PD-L1 blockade in urothelial cancer. Clones were read by immunoSEQ multiplex PCR, and TCRdb kept only the in-frame ones, dropping some. The table has approximately 83,000 clones, roughly 85% seen once. The sequences come from PBMCs, collected around atezolizumab (anti-PD-L1) treatment. All receptors come from a man aged 65 to 85 with urothelial cancer. CDR3s include the opening cysteine and the closing phenylalanine or tryptophan. The D gene is left open where the match is weak. Not all rows give a size; the values are once, few, many and, for expanded clones, a class.

>.|once|TRBJ1-1|TRBV10-1
TGCGCCAGCAGTGAGCCTGAGACAGTCGGATTGGGAGCTTTCTTT
CASSEPETVGLGAFF
>.|.|TRBJ2-7|TRBV6-1
TGTGCCAGCAGGTCGGCGGGTACCTACGAGCAGTACTTC
CASRSAGTYEQYF
>TRBD1|.|TRBJ1-1|TRBV5-4
TGTGCCAGCAGCTCTCAGATAACAGGGGCGGTGAACACTGAAGCTTTCTTT
CASSSQITGAVNTEAFF
>TRBD1|.|TRBJ1-1|TRBV4-3
TGCGCCAGCAGCCGGGAAAGAACAGGGGGCCTCACTGAAGCTTTCTTT
CASSRERTGGLTEAFF
>.|.|TRBJ1-1|TRBV20-1
TGCAGTGCTAGGCCCGGGGCTGAAGCTTTCTTT
CSARPGAEAFF
>TRBD2|once|TRBJ2-2|TRBV7-2
TGTGCCAGCAGCTTAAACCCCAGGAATAGCGGGGCTGCCGGGGAGCTGTTTTTT
CASSLNPRNSGAAGELFF
>TRBD2|.|TRBJ2-1|TRBV6-1
TGTGCCAGCAGTGAAATGACTAGCGGGAACTATGAGCAGTTCTTC
CASSEMTSGNYEQFF
>TRBD1|.|TRBJ2-5|TRBV5-6
TGTGCCAGCAGCGCTAGACAGGGCAATCAAGAGACCCAGTACTTC
CASSARQGNQETQYF
>.|.|TRBJ2-7|TRBV14
TGTGCCAGCAGCCAAGAGGACAGATATTACGAGCAGTACTTC
CASSQEDRYYEQYF
>.|once|TRBJ2-2|TRBV29-1
TGCAGCGTTTCCGACACGTACACCGGGGAGCTGTTTTTT
CSVSDTYTGELFF
>.|.|TRBJ2-1|TRBV15
TGTGCCACCAGCTCCGGGCGGGCGACTGAGCAGTTCTTC
CATSSGRATEQFF
>.|.|TRBJ2-7|TRBV5-1
TGCGCCAGCAGCCCTCAGGGTGATGGAGACGAGCAGTACTTC
CASSPQGDGDEQYF
>.|.|TRBJ1-2|TRBV21-1
TGTGCCAGCAGCAAAACCGGGTATGCGGAAGGCTACACCTTC
CASSKTGYAEGYTF
>TRBD1|.|TRBJ2-1|TRBV29-1
TGCAGCGTTGATTGGACAGGGGGCATTGATGAGCAGTTCTTC
CSVDWTGGIDEQFF
>TRBD2|.|TRBJ2-1|TRBV27
TGTGCCAGCAGTTTGGGTAGCGGGAGCAATGAGCAGTTCTTC
CASSLGSGSNEQFF
>TRBD2|.|TRBJ2-1|TRBV7-3
TGTGCCAGCAGCCCGGGAGGGATTTACGCTGAGCAGTTCTTC
CASSPGGIYAEQFF
>.|.|TRBJ1-5|TRBV6-5
TGTGCCAGCAGCCGGACAATTAGCAATCAGCCCCAGCATTTT
CASSRTISNQPQHF
>TRBD1|.|TRBJ2-7|TRBV7-2
TGTGCCAGCAGCTTAGTTCCAGGGGGCGCGTCCGAGCAGTACTTC
CASSLVPGGASEQYF
>TRBD1|.|TRBJ2-7|TRBV5-1
TGCGCCAGCAGCTTGGTAGGGGGCGCGCCATACTTC
CASSLVGGAPYF
>.|.|TRBJ1-1|TRBV2
TGTGCCAGCAGTGAAAATTCGGGAGCTCTTGGGGCTTTCTTT
CASSENSGALGAFF
>TRBD1|few|TRBJ1-1|TRBV6-1
TGTGCCAGCAGGGGACAGGGGGGCACTGAAGCTTTCTTT
CASRGQGGTEAFF
>TRBD2|.|TRBJ2-3|TRBV6-1
TGTGCCAGCAGTGAAGGAAGACTAGCGGGAGTAGATACGCAGTATTTT
CASSEGRLAGVDTQYF
>.|.|TRBJ1-6|TRBV4-2
TGTGCCAGCAGCCAAGTGGGGCGGAATTCACCCCTCCACTTT
CASSQVGRNSPLHF
>.|.|TRBJ1-2|TRBV19
TGTGCCAGTAGTCGGAGGCCTCAAGACTATGGCTACACCTTC
CASSRRPQDYGYTF
>.|.|TRBJ2-2|TRBV19
TGTGCCAGTAGTATACTCGGGGTGGGCACCGGGGAGCTGTTTTTT
CASSILGVGTGELFF
>TRBD2|.|TRBJ2-7|TRBV30
TGTGCCTGGAGTAGGGCTAGCGGAGCCTACGAGCAGTACTTC
CAWSRASGAYEQYF
>.|once|TRBJ1-6|TRBV27
TGTGCCAGCAGTTCCCTCCCAGTCTTGTATTCACCCCTCCACTTT
CASSSLPVLYSPLHF
>TRBD1|.|TRBJ2-7|TRBV7-2
TGTGCCAGCACTCAGGGGGTCGGCCCCTACGAGCAGTACTTC
CASTQGVGPYEQYF
>.|once|TRBJ2-2|TRBV2
TGTGCCAGCTGCAGGGGTCCGGGGAACACCGGGGAGCTGTTTTTT
CASCRGPGNTGELFF
>TRBD1|.|TRBJ2-3|TRBV7-8
TGTGCCAGCAGCTTGTATGCCGGGACAGGGGACACAGATACGCAGTATTTT
CASSLYAGTGDTDTQYF
>.|.|TRBJ1-2|TRBV5-1
TGCGCCAGCAGCTTCAGCCTCTTGGCGGGTGGCTACACCTTC
CASSFSLLAGGYTF
>TRBD1|.|TRBJ1-1|TRBV7-9
TGTGCCAGCAGCTTAAGGGGGCCCTCGGAGGGTGGTGAAGCTTTCTTT
CASSLRGPSEGGEAFF
>.|.|TRBJ1-5|TRBV7-2
TGTGCCAGCAGCTTAGGGGGGGTAGGGCCCCAGCATTTT
CASSLGGVGPQHF
>.|.|TRBJ2-7|TRBV6-6
TGTGCCAGCAGACCGGTAGGGGCCTACGAGCAGTACTTC
CASRPVGAYEQYF
>.|.|TRBJ1-1|TRBV6-5
TGTGCCAGCAGTTACTCGGGGGAGCAGGGAGGTACTGAAGCTTTCTTT
CASSYSGEQGGTEAFF
>TRBD1|.|TRBJ1-1|TRBV30
TGTGCCTGGGATTCTCCAGGGGGAGCCATGAACACTGAAGCTTTCTTT
CAWDSPGGAMNTEAFF
>TRBD2|.|TRBJ2-2|TRBV7-2
TGTGCCAGCAGCTTATCTAGCGGGAGATCCGGGGAGCTGTTTTTT
CASSLSSGRSGELFF
>.|.|TRBJ1-6|TRBV7-9
TGTGCCAGCAGCTTAGATGAGGATTCACCCCTCCACTTT
CASSLDEDSPLHF
>.|.|TRBJ1-1|TRBV15
TGTGCCACCAGCAGAGATCGTAACACTGAAGCTTTCTTT
CATSRDRNTEAFF
>TRBD1|once|TRBJ1-4|TRBV27
TGTGCCAGCAGTTCCGCCGGGACAGGCCATGAAAAACTGTTTTTT
CASSSAGTGHEKLFF